This T cell receptor beta chain comes out of a study of OX40 agonist ivuxolimab in advanced cancers. Generated by immunoSEQ multiplex PCR, the TCRdb table keeps only in-frame clones and is missing some. This sample has approximately 99,000 clones, with around 95% found just once. Study-wide results and caveats: At 0.1 to 3.0 mg/kg, CD4+ and CD8+ blood T cells expanded clonally by week 6.

Germline CDR1 and CDR2: MNHEY and SMNVEV (reference sequence). This CDR3 is built from 14 residues. V was pared by 5 bases and J by 7 bases, with 8 bases of the junction left unmatched. In regard to this clone: Its specificity is unknown.

Sequenced here: CD4+ or CD8+ T cells sorted from blood, sampled in a trial of the OX40 agonist ivuxolimab. The chain recombines TRBV27 with TRBJ2-1; 7 bases agree with TRBD2. This receptor was obtained from an adult with an advanced solid tumor such as melanoma, head and neck, liver or kidney cancer. The CDR3, as DNA: TGTGCCAGCAGTCCTAGCGGAGGGCGAAATGAGCAGTTCTTC. It translates to CASSPSGGRNEQFF.